One TCR beta chain is described in this entry. In the authors' workflow: Researchers report that nucleated cell counts were estimated from reference gene primer amplification. The assay was immunoSEQ multiplex PCR, and TCRdb's table has in-frame clones only and misses some. Clone size and the V and J calls come from that table; the DNA yielded D and trimming. The sample carries 150,000 to 200,000 clones, 65% to 90% recorded once. These data come from a study of blood T cell repertoires in COVID-19. Across the study: From T cells, B-cell-depleted T cells, or PBMCs came the material, which was cDNA or gDNA.

This clonotype was sampled from a man in his sixties with acute or convalescent COVID-19. Sequenced material: peripheral blood.

The CDR3 region is CASNFYDRGFGQPQHF. The CDR3 DNA reads as TGTGCCAGTAATTTTTATGACAGGGGGTTTGGTCAGCCCCAGCATTTT. This chain joins TRBV19 and TRBJ1-5, with 9 bases matching TRBD1. The V and J ends lost 7 bases and 6 bases, in that order; junction bases with no gene match: 13. This CDR3 region has 16 residues. The germline gives CDR1 LNHDA, CDR2 SQIVND (reference sequence).